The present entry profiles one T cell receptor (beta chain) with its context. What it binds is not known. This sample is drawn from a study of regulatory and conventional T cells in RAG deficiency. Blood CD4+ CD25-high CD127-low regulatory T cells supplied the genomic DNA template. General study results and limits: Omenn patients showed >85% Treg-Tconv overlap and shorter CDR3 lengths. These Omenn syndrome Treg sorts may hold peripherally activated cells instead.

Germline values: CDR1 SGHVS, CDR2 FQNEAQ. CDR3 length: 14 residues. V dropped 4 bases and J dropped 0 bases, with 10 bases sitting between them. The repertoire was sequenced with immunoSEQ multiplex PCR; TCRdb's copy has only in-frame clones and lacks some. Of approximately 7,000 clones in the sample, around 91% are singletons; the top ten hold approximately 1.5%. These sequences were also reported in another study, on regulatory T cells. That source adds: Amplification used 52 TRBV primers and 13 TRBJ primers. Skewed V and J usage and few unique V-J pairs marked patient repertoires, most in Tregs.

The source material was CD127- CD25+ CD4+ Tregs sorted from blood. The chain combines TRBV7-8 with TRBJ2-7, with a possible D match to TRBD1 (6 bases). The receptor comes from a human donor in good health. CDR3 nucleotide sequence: TGTGCCAGCAGCTCTCCGGACAGCTCCTACGAGCAGTACTTC. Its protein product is CASSSPDSSYEQYF.